These 20 T cell receptor beta chains came from one sample sequenced in a study of T cell responses to AZD1222 COVID-19 vaccine. Clones were sequenced by immunoSEQ multiplex PCR, and TCRdb holds only the in-frame ones, with some missing. The table shows approximately 110,000 clones, with roughly 91% occurring only once. The sample consisted of peripheral blood, taken on day 0 of AZD1222 vaccination. The receptor source for this set is an adult in good health.

This chain links TRBV28 with TRBJ1-5; possibly TRBD1 for D (5 bases). The germline V and J ends were trimmed by 6 bases and 7 bases, with 16 bases remaining between them. CDR3 length: 14 residues. Germline-derived CDR1 and CDR2 are MDHEN and SYDVKM. CDR3 sequence (DNA): TGTGCCAGCAGGGGCGTAGCAGGGCCCCAGCCCCAGCATTTT. Amino acid sequence: CASRGVAGPQPQHF.

This clone was seen only a few times. This chain joins TRBV6-5 and TRBJ1-5; tentatively, D is TRBD1 (5 bases). This CDR3 comprises 15 residues. Germline-derived CDR1 and CDR2 are MNHEY and SVGAGI. Trimming removed 6 bases from V and 1 base from J, with 13 bases in between. In DNA, the CDR3 is TGTGCCAGCAGCCACGGGGGTGGCAGCAATCAGCCCCAGCATTTT. This codes for CASSHGGGSNQPQHF.

The chain carries TRBV7-2 and TRBJ2-1; 8 nucleotides line up with TRBD1. Unmatched junction bases numbered 14, after V lost 6 bases and J lost 7 bases. Germline CDR1 SGHTA, CDR2 FQGNSA. The CDR3 runs to 16 residues. The CDR3 sequence: CASSPGGQGAGNEQFF. The CDR3 DNA follows: TGTGCCAGCAGTCCCGGGGGCCAGGGGGCCGGTAATGAGCAGTTCTTC.

V and J are TRBV19 and TRBJ1-1; TRBD1 agrees at 10 bases. Germline V gene data show CDR1 as LNHDA and CDR2 as SQIVND (reference sequence). V was clipped by 7 bases and J by 0 bases; unmatched bases: 8. There are 16 residues in the CDR3. The CDR3 loop is CASTPTGGEVNTEAFF. Written as DNA, the CDR3 is TGTGCCAGTACCCCGACAGGGGGCGAGGTGAACACTGAAGCTTTCTTT. The variable domain in full, completed from reference TRBV19 and TRBJ1-1, reads DGGITQSPKYLFRKEGQNVTLSCEQNLNHDAMYWYRQDPGQGLRLIYYSQIVNDFQKGDIAEGYSVSREKKESFPLTVTSAQKNPTAFYLCASTPTGGEVNTEAFFGQGTRLTVV.

The rearrangement links TRBV12-3 or TRBV12-4 to TRBJ1-2, with D possibly TRBD1 on 5 matching bases. The CDR3 loop spans 13 amino acids. The V end lost 6 bases, the J end lost 4 bases, and 12 bases lay between the germline ends. CDR3 protein: CASSRRGTYGYTF. DNA for the CDR3: TGTGCCAGCAGCCGCAGAGGGACCTATGGCTACACCTTC.

The chain uses TRBV2 and TRBJ1-3; D not certain. Trimming removed 8 bases at V and 0 bases at J, with 8 bases between. Germline-derived CDR1 and CDR2 are SNHLY and FYNNEI. The CDR3 is 13 amino acids. The CDR3 protein is CASPSRSGNTIYF. The CDR3 coding sequence is TGTGCCAGCCCATCCCGCTCTGGAAACACCATATATTTT.

The chain is built from TRBV4-1 and TRBJ1-2; D uncertain. CDR1 and CDR2 (germline): MGHRA, YSYEKL. V shed 3 bases and J shed 11 bases, with 22 bases lying between them. The CDR3 length is 15 residues. The CDR3 protein is CASSHPPETRGRYTF. The CDR3 nucleotides are TGCGCCAGCAGCCACCCCCCGGAGACCCGGGGTCGATACACCTTC.

The rearrangement uses TRBV2 and TRBJ1-1; no definite D call. The CDR3 runs 13 residues. Germline V gene sequence: CDR1 SNHLY, CDR2 FYNNEI. Trimming took off 10 bases at V and 0 bases at J, with 12 bases between the two ends. The CDR3 loop is CAKHSNLNTEAFF. The DNA for the CDR3 is TGTGCCAAACACAGCAATCTGAACACTGAAGCTTTCTTT.

This chain joins TRBV28 and TRBJ2-7; TRBD1 matches 7 bases. The V gene end was trimmed by 6 bases and the J gene end by 2 bases; junction bases not matched to a gene: 10. The CDR3 covers 15 residues. The germline V gene has CDR1 MDHEN and CDR2 SYDVKM. The CDR3 here is CASSSPTGWAYEQYF. DNA of the CDR3: TGTGCCAGCAGCAGTCCGACAGGGTGGGCCTACGAGCAGTACTTC.

The chain recombines TRBV12-5 with TRBJ2-3, with 15 bases aligning to TRBD2. CDR1 LGHNT and CDR2 FRNRAP come from the germline V gene. The CDR3 runs 18 residues. With 5 bases clipped from V and 0 bases from J, the junction kept 6 bases outside the gene matches. The CDR3 is CASGPGTSGRLSTDTQYF. CDR3 DNA: TGTGCTAGTGGTCCCGGGACTAGCGGGAGGCTCAGCACAGATACGCAGTATTTT.

The rearrangement uses TRBV6-5 and TRBJ1-1, with TRBD1 as a possible D gene (5 bases). CDR1 MNHEY and CDR2 SVGAGI come from the germline V gene. Trimming removed 6 bases at V and 4 bases at J, with 12 bases between. The CDR3 runs 13 residues. CDR3 region: CASSPGFGTEAFF. The CDR3 nucleotides are TGTGCCAGCAGCCCAGGGTTTGGCACTGAAGCTTTCTTT.

V and J are TRBV6-5 and TRBJ1-2, with 7 bases lining up with TRBD1. V lost 0 bases to trimming and J lost 1 base; unmatched junction nucleotides: 5. Germline loops: CDR1 MNHEY, CDR2 SVGAGI. The CDR3 loop spans 16 amino acids. The DNA for the CDR3 is TGTGCCAGCAGTTACTCCGGGACAGCCCTTAACTATGGCTACACCTTC. It codes for CASSYSGTALNYGYTF.

V usage is TRBV3-1 (or the pseudogene TRBV3-2) and J usage is TRBJ1-1; D unresolved. Trimming shortened V by 2 bases and J by 2 bases, and 9 bases separated the two germline ends. The CDR3 is made up of 14 amino acids. The germline CDR1 and CDR2 sequences are LGHDT and YNNKEL (reference sequence). CDR3 in amino acids: CASSQSETNTEAFF. The CDR3 coding sequence is TGTGCCAGCAGCCAATCCGAGACTAACACTGAAGCTTTCTTT.

The rearrangement uses TRBV27 and TRBJ2-6; TRBD2 agrees at 8 bases. The CDR3 has 18 amino acids. Germline CDR1 reads MNHEY; CDR2 reads SMNVEV (reference sequence). V was pared by 0 bases and J by 0 bases, with 4 bases of the junction left unmatched. The CDR3, as DNA: TGTGCCAGCAGTTTATCGCCTAGCGGGTACTCTGGGGCCAACGTCCTGACTTTC. It is translated as CASSLSPSGYSGANVLTF. The full variable domain, with the rest looked up from reference TRBV27 and TRBJ2-6, is EAQVTQNPRYLITVTGKKLTVTCSQNMNHEYMSWYRQDPGLGLRQIYYSMNVEVTDKGDVPEGYKVSRKEKRNFPLILESPSPNQTSLYFCASSLSPSGYSGANVLTFGAGSRLTVL.

This clone was seen only once. V gene TRBV29-1 combines with J gene TRBJ2-5; a possible D gene is TRBD1 (6 bases). Germline assignment: CDR1 SQVTM and CDR2 ANQGSEA. Trimming pared 7 bases from V and 4 bases from J, leaving 16 bases between. The CDR3 loop spans 13 amino acids. For the CDR3, the DNA is TGCAGCGCCTTATCACAGGGCGGAGAGACCCAGTACTTC. This gives the protein CSALSQGGETQYF.

The J gene is TRBJ2-3, the V gene TRBV13; TRBD2 matches at 7 bases. The CDR3 loop spans 15 amino acids. V lost 4 bases and J lost 4; bases outside the gene matches: 8. Germline CDR1 and CDR2: PRHDT and FYEKMQ (reference sequence). CDR3 sequence (DNA): TGTGCCAGCAGCTCTCCGGGACTAACACCAGATACGCAGTATTTT. Its translation is CASSSPGLTPDTQYF.

CDR3 amino acids: CASSTAGGSNEQYF. The CDR3 DNA reads TGTGCCAGTAGTACCGCGGGAGGGTCGAACGAGCAGTACTTC. The V call is TRBV19, the J call TRBJ2-7; 9 bases are a match to TRBD2. CDR1 LNHDA and CDR2 SQIVND come from the germline V gene (reference sequence). This CDR3 is built from 14 residues. After removal of 4 bases from V and 5 bases from J, the junction contained 6 bases not matched to a gene.

The sample holds one count of this clone. The J gene is TRBJ1-1, the V gene TRBV29-1, with 7 bases aligning to TRBD1. The CDR3 is made up of 14 amino acids. Germline lookup yields CDR1 SQVTM and CDR2 ANQGSEA. The trim removed 4 bases at V and 3 bases at J, leaving 8 bases unmatched. The CDR3 protein is CSVASRDSYTEAFF. For the CDR3, the DNA is TGCAGCGTTGCAAGCCGGGACAGCTACACTGAAGCTTTCTTT.

The rearrangement links TRBV18 to TRBJ2-3, with 15 bases aligning to TRBD2. Germline CDR1 reads KGHSH; CDR2 reads LQKENI. V lost 2 bases to trimming and J lost 2 bases; unmatched junction nucleotides: 5. CDR3 length: 18 amino acids. The CDR3 nucleotides read TGTGCCAGCTCACCAGCCGGGACTAGCGGGAGGTACACAGATACGCAGTATTTT. Protein sequence: CASSPAGTSGRYTDTQYF.

The chain joins TRBV2 to TRBJ2-1; 9 bases are shared with TRBD2. V lost 1 base to trimming and J lost 7 bases; unmatched junction nucleotides: 5. The CDR3 length is 15 residues. Germline V gives CDR1 SNHLY, CDR2 FYNNEI. The CDR3 region has the DNA TGTGCCAGCAGTGAAGATTCTAGCGGGACTAATGAGCAGTTCTTC. Encoded protein: CASSEDSSGTNEQFF.